This T cell receptor (beta chain) was captured in a study of identical twins. Study-level results: The models gave estimates that fell short of the out-of-frame TCR alpha sharing seen in monozygotic twins. Invariant MAIT and iNKT cells could partly confound zero-insertion analyses. The study found weaker excess twin sharing in beta out-of-frame sequences.

cDNA carried unique molecular identifiers, and a universal primer site was added by template switching. Each CDR3 protein is one row after TCRdb ran MiXCR on the 5' RACE reads. The sample has 200,000 to 250,000 distinct CDR3 sequences; more than 6.5% are singletons. The CDR3 extends over 19 amino acids. The V gene end was trimmed by 2 bases and the J gene end by 13 bases; junction bases not matched to a gene: 29. Germline loops: CDR1 DFQATT, CDR2 SNEGSKA (reference sequence). This clonotype appeared a few times. Its specificity is unknown. These sequences were also reported in another study, on yellow fever vaccine responses in identical twins.

The source is a woman between 18 and 30 years old in good health. The sample taken for sequencing was memory (CD45RO+) T cells sorted from blood. The chain carries TRBV20-1 and TRBJ2-1; 7 nucleotides agree with TRBD2. CDR3 sequence: CSARRAGSGSEVLIGLQFF. The CDR3 region has the DNA TGCAGTGCTAGACGAGCGGGAAGCGGGTCTGAGGTTCTGATTGGCCTCCAGTTCTTC.